The 15 T cell receptor beta chains given below trace back to one sample, sequenced in a study of T cell repertoires in cytomegalovirus infection (dated by TCRdb to between 2018 and 2020). Instrument on record: Illumina HiSeq 1500. TCRdb trimmed the raw reads at Q25, called clones with MiXCR and kept productive beta chains. Rows with a matching CDR3 protein are joined into one entry that keeps the most common DNA and genes. The sample table holds about 360,000 distinct CDR3 sequences, of which 15% to 20% were seen once. The ten largest clones capture under 9% of the sample. The sequenced material came from PBMCs. The origin of the receptors is a human donor in good health (CMV status not recorded). Some clones in this sample may be carry-over from other donors' samples.

V is TRBV28 and J is TRBJ1-5; D might be TRBD1 (6 bases). The CDR3 sequence is 16 residues long. Germline V gene sequence: CDR1 MDHEN, CDR2 SYDVKM. The germline V and J ends were trimmed by 2 bases and 2 bases, with 13 bases remaining between them. CDR3 sequence (DNA): TGTGCCAGCAGTTTAGAAACAGGGATACGCAATCAGCCCCAGCATTTT. Its protein product is CASSLETGIRNQPQHF.

This clonotype was found a few times. The V gene is TRBV19, the J gene TRBJ2-1; 7 positions agree with TRBD2. CDR1 and CDR2 from the germline V gene are LNHDA and SQIVND (reference sequence). Trimming at V came to 5 bases and at J to 4 bases, leaving 11 bases not matched to a gene. This CDR3 is 16 amino acids long. This chain's CDR3 is CASSGGTIRIYNEQFF. DNA of the CDR3: TGTGCCAGTAGTGGGGGGACTATTAGAATTTACAATGAGCAGTTCTTC.

In this sample, this clonotype turned up many times. The chain has TRBV7-2 and TRBJ1-1; TRBD1 might be the D (5 bases). CDR1 is SGHTA and CDR2 is FQGNSA in the germline V gene. CDR3 length: 15 amino acids. Trimming removed 3 bases at V and 1 base at J, with 12 bases between. The CDR3 DNA sequence: TGTGCCAGCAGCTTGTGGTACGGGGGGAACACTGAAGCTTTCTTT. As protein: CASSLWYGGNTEAFF. Full variable domain (rest looked up from reference TRBV7-2 and TRBJ1-1): GAGVSQSPSNKVTEKGKDVELRCDPISGHTALYWYRQSLGQGLEFLIYFQGNSAPDKSGLPSDRFSAERTGGSVSTLTIQRTQQEDSAVYLCASSLWYGGNTEAFFGQGTRLTVV.

In this sample, this clonotype turned up many times. The genes are TRBV7-2 and TRBJ2-5; 14 positions agree with TRBD2. The CDR3 extends over 18 amino acids. Germline V CDR1 and CDR2: SGHTA, FQGNSA. The V segment lost 5 bases and the J segment 5 bases; nucleotides outside the gene matches: 13. The CDR3 bases are TGTGCCAGCAGCCCTCCCCCCGGGACTAGCGGGAGCTGGGAGACCCAGTACTTC. It translates to CASSPPPGTSGSWETQYF.

The chain combines TRBV28 with TRBJ1-2; the D gene is possibly TRBD1 (5 bases). Trimming left V 5 bases short and J 1 base short, with 20 bases between. The CDR3 length is 17 residues. The germline gives CDR1 MDHEN, CDR2 SYDVKM. DNA for the CDR3: TGTGCCAGCAGTGAAATTGTAGACAGAAGCATTAACTATGGCTACACCTTC. It encodes CASSEIVDRSINYGYTF.

This clonotype occurred many times. The chain has TRBV6-1 and TRBJ1-5; 8 bases map to TRBD1. There are 15 residues in the CDR3. V was clipped by 3 bases and J by 7 bases; unmatched bases: 8. CDR1 and CDR2 (germline): MNHNS, SASEGT. The CDR3 region is CASSDRTGWGQPQHF. The CDR3 nucleotides are TGTGCCAGCAGTGATAGGACAGGGTGGGGGCAGCCCCAGCATTTT.

This rearrangement joins TRBV27 to TRBJ1-6; the D gene is possibly TRBD1 (5 bases). V was shortened by 5 bases and J by 0 bases, with 11 bases between the two germline ends. The CDR3 length is 16 residues. Germline CDR1 reads MNHEY; CDR2 reads SMNVEV (reference sequence). CDR3 in amino acids: CASSGDGGSYNSPLHF. CDR3 coding DNA: TGTGCCAGCAGTGGGGACGGCGGCTCCTATAATTCACCCCTCCACTTT.

This clonotype was detected ten times or more. V usage is TRBV7-2 and J usage is TRBJ2-5; D remains unclear. Trimming pared 4 bases from V and 4 bases from J, leaving 22 bases between. This CDR3 has 17 residues. The V gene's germline CDR1 is SGHTA and CDR2 FQGNSA. The CDR3 sequence: CASSSNVGPPSGETQYF. The CDR3, as DNA: TGTGCCAGCAGCTCTAACGTTGGGCCACCCTCCGGAGAGACCCAGTACTTC. Full variable domain (outside the CDR3, taken from reference TRBV7-2 and TRBJ2-5): GAGVSQSPSNKVTEKGKDVELRCDPISGHTALYWYRQSLGQGLEFLIYFQGNSAPDKSGLPSDRFSAERTGGSVSTLTIQRTQQEDSAVYLCASSSNVGPPSGETQYFGPGTRLLVL.

This clonotype was seen repeatedly, ten times or more. The genes are TRBV4-2 and TRBJ1-2; the D gene is possibly TRBD1 (5 bases). V lost 3 bases and J 4 bases, leaving 9 bases between the germline ends. The CDR3 is 13 amino acids. CDR1 and CDR2 from the germline V gene are LGHNA and YNFKEQ. CDR3 in amino acids: CASSHRDGYGYTF. CDR3 in DNA: TGTGCCAGCAGCCACAGGGACGGCTATGGCTACACCTTC.

This clonotype was seen a few times. The chain uses TRBV29-1 and TRBJ1-2; weak D call: TRBD1 (6 bases). The CDR3 consists of 14 residues. Trimming removed 3 bases from V and 8 bases from J, with 19 bases in between. Germline V gene lookup returns CDR1 SQVTM and CDR2 ANQGSEA. The CDR3 loop is CSVDGQGQGYGYTF. The CDR3 coding sequence is TGCAGCGTTGATGGGCAGGGGCAAGGTTACGGCTACACCTTC.

This clonotype has a count of ten or more. The chain has TRBV7-8 and TRBJ1-1; TRBD1 might be the D (6 bases). CDR1 SGHVS and CDR2 FQNEAQ come from the germline V gene. V lost 1 base, J lost 2 bases, and 14 bases lay in between. The CDR3 loop spans 16 amino acids. The CDR3 is CASSLGTGYSNTEAFF. CDR3 sequence (DNA): TGTGCCAGCAGCTTAGGTACAGGGTACTCCAACACTGAAGCTTTCTTT.

This clonotype was seen only a few times. The chain links TRBV29-1 to TRBJ2-5; TRBD2 matches 10 bases. Looked up from germline, CDR1 is SQVTM and CDR2 is ANQGSEA. This CDR3 has 13 residues. The V segment lost 6 bases and the J segment 5 bases; nucleotides outside the gene matches: 6. This chain's CDR3 is CSVPGTSEETQYF. The CDR3 nucleotides read TGCAGCGTCCCGGGGACTAGCGAGGAGACCCAGTACTTC.

In this sample, this clonotype turned up many times. The chain is built from TRBV10-3 and TRBJ1-1, with a possible D match to TRBD1 (5 bases). Germline V gives CDR1 ENHRY, CDR2 SYGVKD. Between the trimmed V and J ends, which lost 4 bases and 2 bases, there was a span of 14 bases. The CDR3 loop spans 15 amino acids. The CDR3 DNA is TGTGCCATCAGTGGCCACGGGACGGGCAACACTGAAGCTTTCTTT. Amino acids: CAISGHGTGNTEAFF.

This clonotype turned up a few times. The V gene is TRBV14, the J gene TRBJ1-4, with unresolved D. The germline V gene encodes CDR1 SGHDN and CDR2 FVKESK. Trimming stripped 1 base from V and 5 bases from J, with 8 bases between. The CDR3 spans 14 residues. The CDR3 reads CASSQGVTNEKLFF. The CDR3 DNA follows: TGTGCCAGCAGCCAAGGGGTTACAAATGAAAAACTGTTTTTT.

This chain joins TRBV6-5 and TRBJ2-3, with D tentatively TRBD1 or TRBD2 (5 bases each). V gave up 5 bases and J gave up 5 bases, with 11 bases separating them. From germline, CDR1 is MNHEY and CDR2 SVGAGI. The CDR3 extends over 13 amino acids. The CDR3 DNA is TGTGCCAGCAGTCGGGACCGACGAGATACGCAGTATTTT. Amino acid sequence: CASSRDRRDTQYF.